This TCR beta chain was identified in a study of T-cell memory formation after mild COVID-19. Across the study: TCR clusters showed largely donor specificity.

5'RACE, which relied on constant-segment primers, yielded TCR alpha and TCR beta cDNA libraries carrying sample barcodes and UMIs. TCRdb re-called the 5' RACE reads through MiXCR, storing one row per CDR3 protein. In the table there are approximately 89,000 distinct CDR3 sequences, about 13% of which are singletons. This clonotype appeared many times. This CDR3 is 15 amino acids long. The V and J ends lost 5 bases and 4 bases, in that order; junction bases with no gene match: 10. Input material: PBMCs or a T cell subset sorted from them (not recorded which). The sequence was collected from a man aged 18 to 35 who had mild COVID-19 (a few samples of this study predate the infection). Cell type and time point are not known. This sequence joins TRBV12-3 or TRBV12-4 and TRBJ2-7; 8 bases align to TRBD2. This CDR3 reads CASSPSGGGPYEQYF. The CDR3 bases are TGTGCCAGCAGTCCCTCTGGCGGGGGGCCGTACGAGCAGTACTTC.